The next 3 T cell receptor beta chains were all read from a single sample in a study of T cell responses to AZD1222 COVID-19 vaccine. The method was immunoSEQ multiplex PCR; TCRdb's version includes in-frame clones alone and lacks a portion of them. The sample has around 120,000 clones; around 90% are singletons. The starting material was peripheral blood, obtained on day 0 of AZD1222 vaccination. These receptors all come from an adult in good health.

The genes are TRBV2 and TRBJ2-3; tentatively, D is TRBD1 or TRBD2 (5 bases each). V gave up 4 bases and J gave up 10 bases, with 15 bases separating them. The CDR3 consists of 13 residues. CDR1 SNHLY and CDR2 FYNNEI come from the germline V gene. The CDR3 DNA reads TGTGCCAGCAGTGGGGGGACCGCGAGTCCGCAGTATTTT. Residues: CASSGGTASPQYF.

The chain joins TRBV5-1 to TRBJ2-5; 7 bases map to TRBD1. The CDR3 totals 14 residues. CDR1 is SGHRS and CDR2 is YFSETQ in the germline V gene. J gave up 3 bases and V 3 bases, and 5 bases lay outside the gene matches. The CDR3 DNA reads TGCGCCAGCAGCTCAAGAGGGACAGAAGAGACCCAGTACTTC. It yields the protein CASSSRGTEETQYF.

The chain links TRBV18 to TRBJ1-1; 7 positions agree with TRBD1. V was pared by 6 bases and J by 3 bases, with 10 bases of the junction left unmatched. The CDR3 spans 15 residues. Germline CDR1 reads KGHSH; CDR2 reads LQKENI. The CDR3 coding sequence is TGTGCCAGCTCCCAAAACAGGGGCGGGGACACTGAAGCTTTCTTT. Residues: CASSQNRGGDTEAFF.